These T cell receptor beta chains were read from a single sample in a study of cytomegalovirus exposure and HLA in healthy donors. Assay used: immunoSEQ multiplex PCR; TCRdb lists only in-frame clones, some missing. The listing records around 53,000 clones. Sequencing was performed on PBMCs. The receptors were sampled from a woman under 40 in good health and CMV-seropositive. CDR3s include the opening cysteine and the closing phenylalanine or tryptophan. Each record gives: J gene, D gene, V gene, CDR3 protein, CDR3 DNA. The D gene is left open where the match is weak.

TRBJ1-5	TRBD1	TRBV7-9	CASSSDRANQPQHF	TGTGCCAGCAGCTCAGACAGGGCCAATCAGCCCCAGCATTTT
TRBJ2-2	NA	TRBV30	CARTSANTGELFF	TGTGCCCGGACTTCCGCGAACACCGGGGAGCTGTTTTTT
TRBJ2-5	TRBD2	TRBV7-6	CASSSGGGMETQYF	TGTGCCAGCAGCTCCGGGGGGGGAATGGAGACCCAGTACTTC
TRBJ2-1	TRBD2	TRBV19	CASSITAAGGLNEQFF	TGTGCCAGTAGTATAACCGCGGCGGGAGGACTCAATGAGCAGTTCTTC
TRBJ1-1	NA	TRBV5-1	CASSFGPVGAEAFF	TGCGCCAGCAGTTTCGGCCCGGTGGGCGCTGAAGCTTTCTTT
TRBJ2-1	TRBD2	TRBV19	CASSQQTSGSHEQFF	TGTGCCAGTAGTCAACAGACTAGCGGGAGCCATGAGCAGTTCTTC
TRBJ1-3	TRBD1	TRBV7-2	CASSSRHRGASGNTIYF	TGTGCCAGCAGCTCCCGACACAGGGGAGCATCTGGAAACACCATATATTTT
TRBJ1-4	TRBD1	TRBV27	CASSSQGIRVTNEKLFF	TGTGCCAGCAGTTCACAGGGGATCCGGGTTACTAATGAAAAACTGTTTTTT
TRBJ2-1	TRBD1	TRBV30	CAWSEGDSSYNEQFF	TGTGCCTGGAGTGAGGGGGACAGCTCCTACAATGAGCAGTTCTTC
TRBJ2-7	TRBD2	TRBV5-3	CARSYRLAGESYEQYF	TGTGCCAGAAGCTACCGACTAGCGGGGGAATCCTACGAGCAGTACTTC
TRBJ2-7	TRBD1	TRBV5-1	CASSSRDRRNEQYF	TGCGCCAGCAGCAGCCGGGACAGGAGGAACGAGCAGTACTTC
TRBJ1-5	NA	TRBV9	CASSTGGNQPQHF	TGTGCCAGCAGCACCGGGGGGAATCAGCCCCAGCATTTT
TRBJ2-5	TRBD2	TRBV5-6	CASSLLGAASGDQETQYF	TGTGCCAGCAGCCTCCTCGGGGCGGCTAGCGGGGACCAAGAGACCCAGTACTTC
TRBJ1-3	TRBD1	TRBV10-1	CASSEGTASGNTIYF	TGCGCCAGCAGTGAGGGGACAGCCTCTGGAAACACCATATATTTT
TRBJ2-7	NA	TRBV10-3	CAIKSGDGNEQYF	TGTGCCATCAAGTCAGGGGACGGTAACGAGCAGTACTTC
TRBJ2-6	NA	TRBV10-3	CAISDGTPHSSGANVLTF	TGTGCCATCAGCGACGGGACACCCCATTCCTCTGGGGCCAACGTCCTGACTTTC
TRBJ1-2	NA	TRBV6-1	CASSGGTDLYGYTF	TGTGCCAGCAGTGGGGGCACGGACCTGTATGGCTACACCTTC
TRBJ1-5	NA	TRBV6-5	CASSYAIGDQPQHF	TGTGCCAGCAGTTACGCAATAGGGGATCAGCCCCAGCATTTT
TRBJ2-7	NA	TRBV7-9	CASSLGERGYEQYF	TGTGCCAGCAGCTTAGGGGAAAGGGGGTACGAGCAGTACTTC
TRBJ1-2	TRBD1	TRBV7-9	CASSPVGTGGPNYGYTF	TGTGCCAGCAGCCCCGTAGGGACAGGGGGTCCCAACTATGGCTACACCTTC
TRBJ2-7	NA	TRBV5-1	CARSELSEQYF	TGCGCCAGAAGCGAGTTAAGCGAGCAGTACTTC
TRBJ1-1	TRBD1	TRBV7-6	CASSSGTGGIEAFF	TGTGCCAGCAGCAGCGGGACAGGGGGCATCGAAGCTTTCTTT
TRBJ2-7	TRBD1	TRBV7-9	CASSSGQGTFYEQYF	TGTGCCAGCAGCTCAGGACAGGGGACCTTCTACGAGCAGTACTTC
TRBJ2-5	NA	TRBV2	CASGATVPETQYF	TGTGCCAGCGGGGCCACGGTCCCGGAGACCCAGTACTTC
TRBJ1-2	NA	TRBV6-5	CASSHRRTEDYGYTF	TGTGCCAGCAGTCATCGACGGACAGAGGACTATGGCTACACCTTC
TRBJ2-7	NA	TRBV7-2	CASSLRTSSYEQYF	TGTGCCAGCAGCTTAAGGACATCTTCCTACGAGCAGTACTTC
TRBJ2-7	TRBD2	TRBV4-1	CASSHGLAGVYEQYF	TGCGCCAGCAGCCACGGACTAGCGGGAGTCTACGAGCAGTACTTC
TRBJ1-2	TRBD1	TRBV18	CASSPGQDLNYGYTF	TGTGCCAGCTCACCTGGACAGGACCTTAACTATGGCTACACCTTC
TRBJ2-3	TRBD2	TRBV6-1	CASSALSGRALTDTQYF	TGTGCCAGCAGTGCCCTTAGTGGGAGGGCCCTGACAGATACGCAGTATTTT
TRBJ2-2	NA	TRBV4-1	CASSQSGGYTGELFF	TGCGCCAGCAGCCAATCAGGCGGGTACACCGGGGAGCTGTTTTTT
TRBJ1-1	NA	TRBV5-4	CASSLTFNTEAFF	TGTGCCAGCAGCTTGACTTTCAACACTGAAGCTTTCTTT